This T cell receptor beta chain stems from a study of identical twins (dated by TCRdb to 2016 to 2017). Some background on the complete study: To test whether fetal clonotypes persist, the study used deep sequencing on TCR alpha and beta repertoires from monozygotic twins, unrelated adults of various ages, and cord blood. To rule out contamination, replicate twin experiments were performed at different times with different library preparation protocols.

This clonotype was picked up a small number of times. It lacks a known antigen. Base qualities are not at hand, and no much larger clone is one base apart. The library was prepared using 5' RACE. The instrument given in TCRdb is Illumina HiSeq 2000. Template switching added a universal primer binding site, and the final cDNA carried a unique molecular identifier that allowed TCR cDNA molecules to be counted accurately. First-strand cDNA for TCR alpha and beta chains was synthesized from specific primers in the conserved constant-segment region. To control for contamination, each cDNA library was double barcoded with a SMART-Mk sample barcode plus Illumina barcodes. TruSeq adapter sequences and Illumina sample barcodes were added in two successive PCR steps. The TCR alpha and beta cDNA libraries were sequenced on the Illumina HiSeq platform using custom primers. Regarding the original processing steps: MiGEC processed the raw reads to extract unique molecular identifiers, while MiXCR was used to determine the CDR3 positions. For each individual, recombination models were inferred using an EM algorithm with the repgenHMM and IGoR tools. Shared clonotype analysis was performed with the tcR package in R, normalizing sharing by the product of cloneset sizes. To study raw recombination free of thymic and clonal selection effects, out-of-frame nonproductive sequences were analyzed. TCRdb ran its own pipeline on the public reads, namely fastp trimming at Q25 and MiXCR clone calling, and kept in-frame beta chains. Every entry covers one CDR3 protein and lists the most common genes and DNA from its rows. The V and J calls reflect TCRdb's pipeline rather than the authors' work. This sample is represented by roughly 260,000 distinct CDR3 sequences; approximately 7.3% of them were singletons. Approximately 5.4% of the sample goes to the ten largest clones.

All donors were healthy Caucasians. Three pairs of female monozygotic twins, all aged about 18 to 29 years, made up the twin cohort. Positive isolation kits from Invitrogen were used to isolate the CD4+ and CD8+ T cell populations. Paper-wide results and their limitations: Zero-insertion analyses could be partly confounded by invariant T cells such as MAIT and iNKT, although diverse VJ usage argued against such confounding for most clonotypes. Excess twin sharing in beta out-of-frame sequences was weaker because fewer shared sequences lowered the signal-to-noise ratio. Abundant cord blood beta clonotypes carried fewer insertions; young adult naive repertoires showed a weaker similar trend, while memory repertoires showed none. Compared with coincidental sharing between unrelated individuals, an excess of low generation-probability sequences was observed among out-of-frame TCR alpha sequences shared between twins. Out-of-frame TCR alpha sharing in monozygotic twins was systematically underestimated by recombination models, whereas sharing between unrelated individuals was in agreement with the recombination models. Conclusions relied on cross-sectional statistical analysis, since the same donors could not be followed over many years.

The sample also formed part of further work on yellow fever vaccine responses in identical twins. Drawing on the second study: According to the authors, in identical twins the way T cells responded to vaccination appeared partly convergent and partly personalized. The study precisely tracked vaccine-responding T cell clones in identical twins.

The sequence came from a woman younger than 30 in good health. The material sequenced was CD8+ T cells sorted from blood.

The nucleotide sequence is TGTGCCAGCAGTTACAACGGTAGAGATGTGGAGACCCAGTACTTC. This sequence encodes CASSYNGRDVETQYF. The chain uses TRBV6-5 and TRBJ2-5; the D gene cannot be named for sure. For CDR1 and CDR2, the germline V gene lists MNHEY and SVGAGI. Relative to germline, V is 2 bases shorter and J is 5 bases shorter, with 15 bases between their ends. Taken from cysteine to phenylalanine, the CDR3 has 15 residues. This entry keeps only the CDR3 DNA: 45 bases, framed from base 1.